These T cell receptor beta chains were read from a single sample in a study of response to subunit inactivated influenza vaccine. TCRdb analysed the RT-PCR reads with MiXCR anew, one entry per CDR3 protein. This sample has hundreds of thousands of distinct CDR3 sequences, with 10% to 12% found just once. These records were also assigned to another study, of T cells expressing NK-cell markers.

The specimen comprised PBMCs from blood, sampled on the day of vaccination. The receptor set was obtained from a man between 45 and 60 years old who received an inactivated influenza vaccine. The CDR3 runs from the conserved cysteine through the conserved F or W. A D gene is named only where the DNA matches it firmly. The size of a clone is reported for some rows only, either as once, few or many, or as a class for expanded clones.

v_gene	j_gene	d_gene	abundance	CDR3aa	CDR3nt
TRBV29-1	TRBJ2-5	NA	NA	CSARTPEETQYF	TGCAGCGCACGGACCCCGGAGGAGACCCAGTACTTC
TRBV7-9	TRBJ2-1	NA	few	CASSEGGVRGVYNEQFF	TGTGCCAGCAGCGAAGGGGGGGTCAGGGGTGTTTACAATGAGCAGTTCTTC
TRBV5-5	TRBJ1-2	NA	few	CASSFGQFSYGYTF	TGTGCCAGCAGCTTTGGACAGTTCTCCTATGGCTACACCTTC
TRBV6-4	TRBJ2-2	TRBD2	few	CASSHHSGTSGGAKLFGELFF	TGTGCCAGCAGTCACCACTCCGGGACTAGCGGGGGGGCCAAGTTGTTCGGGGAGCTGTTTTTT
TRBV20-1	TRBJ2-2	NA	NA	CSARGGGGAGELFF	TGCAGTGCTAGGGGTGGAGGAGGCGCCGGGGAGCTGTTTTTT
TRBV30	TRBJ2-5	NA	NA	CAWSLRIGGTQYF	TGTGCCTGGAGTCTCAGGATTGGTGGGACCCAGTACTTC
TRBV6-1	TRBJ2-7	TRBD2	few	CASRTLAADSYEQYF	TGTGCCAGCAGGACACTAGCGGCTGACTCCTACGAGCAGTACTTC
TRBV20-1	TRBJ2-4	TRBD2	few	CSADTQAGEAKNIQYF	TGCAGTGCCGACACCCAAGCGGGGGAAGCCAAAAACATTCAGTACTTC
TRBV7-9	TRBJ2-4	NA	few	CASSLGLSGTVYF	TGTGCCAGCAGCTTAGGCCTCTCCGGGACTGTGTACTTC
TRBV7-2	TRBJ2-5	NA	few	CASTLGQKETQYF	TGTGCCAGCACCCTAGGACAAAAAGAGACCCAGTACTTC
TRBV3-1	TRBJ2-1	TRBD2	few	CASSHTGTRLHNEQFF	TGTGCCAGCAGCCACACCGGGACTAGGCTGCACAATGAGCAGTTCTTC
TRBV20-1	TRBJ2-3	NA	few	CSARDYLGVPDTQYF	TGCAGTGCTAGAGATTATCTGGGGGTCCCAGATACGCAGTATTTT
TRBV5-1	TRBJ1-3	NA	many	CASSLGQHDSGNTIYF	TGCGCCAGCAGCTTGGGCCAGCATGACTCTGGAAACACCATATATTTT
TRBV11-1	TRBJ2-6	NA	few	CASSFPETGANVLTF	TGTGCCAGCAGCTTCCCCGAGACTGGGGCCAACGTCCTGACTTTC
TRBV4-3	TRBJ2-1	TRBD1	NA	CASSRGQGAYNEQFF	TGCGCCAGCAGCCGGGGGCAGGGGGCGTACAATGAGCAGTTCTTC
TRBV27	TRBJ1-2	NA	few	CASSPRSIYGYTF	TGTGCCAGCAGTCCTCGAAGCATCTATGGCTACACCTTC
TRBV29-1	TRBJ2-1	NA	few	CSVEEGWDGASSYNEQFF	TGCAGCGTTGAAGAAGGCTGGGATGGGGCAAGCTCCTACAATGAGCAGTTCTTC
TRBV12-3/TRBV12-4	TRBJ2-5	NA	NA	CASSPQGRTETQYF	TGTGCCAGCAGTCCCCAGGGGCGCACGGAGACCCAGTACTTC
TRBV4-3	TRBJ2-3	NA	few	CRRGTPQDTQYF	TGCAGGAGGGGGACTCCACAAGATACGCAGTATTTT
TRBV12-3/TRBV12-4	TRBJ2-7	TRBD1	few	CASSRRPPGQGSYEQYF	TGTGCCAGCAGCCGTCGACCGCCGGGACAGGGATCGTACGAGCAGTACTTC
TRBV28	TRBJ2-7	NA	few	CASTDRGSLSYEQYF	TGTGCCAGCACCGACCGTGGCAGCCTCTCCTACGAGCAGTACTTC
TRBV10-3	TRBJ1-6	NA	few	CAISESGWNRNSPLHF	TGTGCCATCAGTGAGTCTGGTTGGAATCGGAATTCACCCCTCCACTTT
TRBV5-8	TRBJ1-2	NA	many	CASSLTGLRNYGYTF	TGTGCCAGCAGCTTGACAGGGCTGAGGAACTATGGCTACACCTTC
TRBV20-1	TRBJ2-5	TRBD2	many	CSASRTSQETQYF	TGCAGTGCTAGCCGGACTAGTCAGGAGACCCAGTACTTC
TRBV12-3/TRBV12-4	TRBJ2-5	TRBD1	few	CASSTGQGGGETQYF	TGTGCCAGCAGTACCGGACAGGGGGGAGGGGAGACCCAGTACTTC
TRBV5-8	TRBJ2-5	NA	NA	CASSHGRFQETQYF	TGTGCCAGCAGCCATGGCCGATTCCAAGAGACCCAGTACTTC
TRBV20-1	TRBJ1-6	TRBD1	few	CSARGRTGAVNSPLHF	TGCAGTGCTAGAGGAAGGACAGGGGCGGTTAATTCACCCCTCCACTTT
TRBV3-1	TRBJ2-7	TRBD2	NA	CASSQTTSGSQYF	TGTGCCAGCAGCCAGACTACTAGCGGGAGTCAGTACTTC
TRBV7-2	TRBJ1-1	NA	many	CASSLWESTEAFF	TGTGCCAGCAGCTTATGGGAGAGCACTGAAGCTTTCTTT
TRBV7-9	TRBJ2-5	NA	few	CASSAGFPQQETQYF	TGTGCCAGCAGCGCGGGGTTCCCTCAACAAGAGACCCAGTACTTC
TRBV7-2	TRBJ2-3	NA	NA	CASSWGLSTDTQYF	TGTGCCAGCAGCTGGGGACTCAGCACAGATACGCAGTATTTT
TRBV5-1	TRBJ2-7	TRBD2	NA	CASSPGTRNEQYF	TGCGCCAGCAGCCCGGGGACTAGAAACGAGCAGTACTTC
TRBV4-3	TRBJ2-3	TRBD1	NA	CASSPRTGAGDTQYF	TGCGCCAGCAGCCCCCGGACAGGGGCGGGAGATACGCAGTATTTT
TRBV6-1	TRBJ2-2	TRBD2	few	CASSDVFSGVSGELFF	TGTGCCAGCAGTGATGTCTTTAGCGGGGTTTCCGGGGAGCTGTTTTTT
TRBV2	TRBJ2-7	NA	NA	CASKSDRITYEQYF	TGTGCCAGCAAATCCGACCGGATAACCTACGAGCAGTACTTC
TRBV12-3/TRBV12-4	TRBJ2-1	NA	many	CASSFLAAYNEQFF	TGTGCCAGCAGTTTTTTAGCGGCGTACAATGAGCAGTTCTTC
TRBV20-1	TRBJ2-3	TRBD1	NA	CSATMYGDRRYTDTQYF	TGCAGTGCAACAATGTACGGGGACAGACGGTACACAGATACGCAGTATTTT
TRBV6-1	TRBJ2-3	TRBD2	NA	CASSDWLAGSTDTQYF	TGTGCCAGCAGTGATTGGCTAGCGGGGAGCACAGATACGCAGTATTTT
TRBV29-1	TRBJ1-5	TRBD1	NA	CSVTSGTGNQPQHF	TGCAGCGTAACCTCCGGGACAGGCAATCAGCCCCAGCATTTT
TRBV5-6	TRBJ2-3	TRBD2	NA	CASSSLVAGLSTDTQYF	TGTGCCAGCAGCTCATTAGTAGCGGGCCTAAGCACAGATACGCAGTATTTT
TRBV7-2	TRBJ2-2	NA	few	CASSFEIGELFF	TGTGCCAGCAGCTTCGAGATCGGGGAGCTGTTTTTT
TRBV11-2	TRBJ2-7	NA	NA	CASSLGRSLTYEQYF	TGTGCCAGCAGCTTAGGCCGCAGCCTAACCTACGAGCAGTACTTC
TRBV12-3/TRBV12-4	TRBJ2-7	NA	NA	CARRQRRFYEQYF	TGTGCCAGACGACAGAGGCGATTCTACGAGCAGTACTTC
TRBV6-5	TRBJ2-7	NA	NA	CASSSPTQSSYEQYF	TGTGCCAGCAGTTCCCCGACCCAGAGCTCCTACGAGCAGTACTTC
TRBV5-1	TRBJ2-7	TRBD1	NA	CASSFAAPGTGLGTYEQYF	TGCGCCAGCAGCTTCGCTGCCCCCGGGACAGGGTTGGGGACCTACGAGCAGTACTTC
TRBV7-9	TRBJ2-5	NA	few	CASRRPGYQETQYF	TGTGCCAGCAGGCGACCAGGGTACCAAGAGACCCAGTACTTC
TRBV4-2	TRBJ2-4	NA	NA	CASSQAGSYIQYF	TGTGCCAGCAGCCAGGCAGGGTCATACATTCAGTACTTC
TRBV7-2	TRBJ2-7	NA	NA	CASSPRASSSYEQYF	TGTGCCAGCAGCCCTCGCGCCAGTAGCTCCTACGAGCAGTACTTC
TRBV2	TRBJ1-4	NA	few	CASSDRIPNEKLFF	TGTGCCAGCAGTGACAGGATCCCTAATGAAAAACTGTTTTTT
TRBV7-2	TRBJ2-5	NA	few	CASSFGQGPETQYF	TGTGCCAGCAGCTTTGGGCAGGGACCCGAGACCCAGTACTTC